The clone carrying this T cell receptor (beta chain) was found a few times. As yet, its antigen is unknown. J was trimmed by 1 base and V by 3 bases; bases with no gene match: 8. Per the germline V gene, CDR1 is DFQATT and CDR2 is SNEGSKA (reference sequence). The CDR3 runs to 16 residues. The TCR beta library used iRepertoire HTBI primers with Arm-PCR amplification of CDR3. One entry per CDR3 protein, called by TCRdb with MiXCR from the multiplex PCR reads. This table holds more than 400,000 distinct CDR3 sequences, under 20% found once. The sample is drawn from a study of regulatory T cells in long-lasting Graves disease. Whole-study results and caveats: Persistent Graves' patients possessed reduced TCR diversity relative to recently diagnosed ones. Results may be inaccurate due to the small sample size.

Time point of the sample: newly diagnosed GD, antithyroid drugs for less than 3 months. Extracted PBMC RNA gave rise to the TCR library. Another study also made use of these data, one on T cells in Graves' hyperthyroidism and ophthalmopathy. That paper adds: Blood also held most thyroid clonotypes expanded beyond 0.001.

The input for sequencing was peripheral blood mononuclear cells (PBMCs), taken at new diagnosis, from a patient treated with antithyroid drugs. The source is a man aged 40-55 years with Graves disease. The V and J genes are TRBV20-1 and TRBJ1-1; 10 bases match TRBD1. This CDR3 reads CSARAGTGARNTEAFF. The CDR3 DNA sequence: TGCAGTGCTAGGGCCGGGACAGGGGCCCGGAACACTGAAGCTTTCTTT.